The rows below give T cell receptor beta chains drawn from one sample of a study of blood T cell repertoires in COVID-19. Method: immunoSEQ multiplex PCR; TCRdb's copy keeps in-frame clones and lacks some. The sample consists of about 130,000 clones, about 80% of them appearing once. The sequenced material came from peripheral blood. The receptors were sampled from a woman aged 45-65 years with acute or convalescent COVID-19. Both conserved end residues are part of each CDR3. D genes are given only for firm matches. Only some rows state a clone size, as once, few, many or a class for expanded clones.

clone size	J gene	V gene	D gene	CDR3 DNA	CDR3 protein
NA	TRBJ1-2	TRBV9	NA	TGTGCCAGCAGCGTAGGCGGGACCCAATTCAATGGCTACACCTTC	CASSVGGTQFNGYTF
once	TRBJ2-3	TRBV4-1	TRBD1	TGCGCCAGGCCCAGACAGGGTAGCACAGATACGCAGTATTTT	CARPRQGSTDTQYF
NA	TRBJ1-5	TRBV6-5	NA	TGTGCCAGCAGTTACCGCTCAGGGTTGCAGCCCCAGCATTTT	CASSYRSGLQPQHF
NA	TRBJ1-3	TRBV6-1	NA	TGTGCCAGCAGTGAAGACTGGAGCTCTGGAAACACCATATATTTT	CASSEDWSSGNTIYF
once	TRBJ2-1	TRBV19	TRBD2	TGTGCCAGTAGTACCAATGGACTAGCGGGGCGGTACAATGAGCAGTTCTTC	CASSTNGLAGRYNEQFF
NA	TRBJ2-1	TRBV12-3/TRBV12-4	NA	TGTGCCAGCAGTTCAGGGATATGGGAGCAGTTCTTC	CASSSGIWEQFF
few	TRBJ1-2	TRBV3-1/TRBV3-2	NA	TGTGCCAGCAGCCCTGGGGGGAGACCTAACTATGGCTACACCTTC	CASSPGGRPNYGYTF
NA	TRBJ2-6	TRBV7-8	NA	TGTGCCAGCAGGATGACAGGCTCCTCTGGGGCCAACGTCCTGACTTTC	CASRMTGSSGANVLTF
NA	TRBJ2-3	TRBV6-5	NA	TGTGCCATCTCGGGACAAAACACAGATACGCAGTATTTT	CAISGQNTDTQYF
once	TRBJ1-2	TRBV11-2	NA	TGTGCCAGCAGCTTATTTCAGGGGAACTATGGCTACACCTTC	CASSLFQGNYGYTF
NA	TRBJ1-3	TRBV7-8	NA	TGTGCCAGCAGCGCAGTCAACCCGGGCACTGGGGGCCCTGGAAACACCATATATTTT	CASSAVNPGTGGPGNTIYF
NA	TRBJ2-1	TRBV29-1	TRBD2	TGCAGCGTTGCCCCCGCGGGGGCCTACAATGAGCAGTTCTTC	CSVAPAGAYNEQFF
NA	TRBJ2-5	TRBV5-1	TRBD2	TGCGCCAGCAGCGGCGGGGGGGCCCAAGAGACCCAGTACTTC	CASSGGGAQETQYF
NA	TRBJ2-7	TRBV2	NA	TGTGCCAGCAGATTGGACTACCTCTACGAGCAGTACTTC	CASRLDYLYEQYF
NA	TRBJ2-2	TRBV2	TRBD2	TGTGCCAGCAGCTTCAGCGGGGGGTCCGCCGGGGAGCTGTTTTTT	CASSFSGGSAGELFF
NA	TRBJ2-6	TRBV5-1	NA	TGCGCCACCTCCAGGGGCCTCGCTGGGGCCAACGTCCTGACTTTC	CATSRGLAGANVLTF
NA	TRBJ1-1	TRBV5-4	TRBD1	TGTGCCAGCAGCTGGGCGCCGACAGGGGATCCCGGCAAAGCTTTCTTT	CASSWAPTGDPGKAFF
NA	TRBJ1-5	TRBV3-1/TRBV3-2	NA	TGTGCCAGCAGCCAAGGAGGAAGCAATCAGCCCCAGCATTTT	CASSQGGSNQPQHF
NA	TRBJ2-7	TRBV7-9	NA	TGTGCCAGCAGCCTAATGACAGGTCCCTACGAGCAGTACTTC	CASSLMTGPYEQYF
once	TRBJ2-1	TRBV5-1	NA	TGCGCCAGCAGAATTTGGGCTAGCTCCGACAATGAGCAGTTCTTC	CASRIWASSDNEQFF
NA	TRBJ1-5	TRBV2	NA	TGTGCCAGCACCCGAGACGGAGAGCCCCAGCATTTT	CASTRDGEPQHF
NA	TRBJ1-1	TRBV9	TRBD1	TGTGCCAGCAGCTTCGGACAGGGTGGCACTGAAGCTTTCTTT	CASSFGQGGTEAFF
NA	TRBJ2-3	TRBV15	TRBD1	TGTGCCACCAGCTCCCAGGGGGGCACAGATACGCAGTATTTT	CATSSQGGTDTQYF
NA	TRBJ1-1	TRBV6-5	NA	TGTGCCAGCACCCCCTCGGGAGAGGAGACTGAAGCTTTCTTT	CASTPSGEETEAFF
NA	TRBJ1-5	TRBV3-1/TRBV3-2	NA	TGTGCCAGCAGCCAAGCCCCGACTTCTGGTTGGCCCCAGCATTTT	CASSQAPTSGWPQHF
large	TRBJ1-4	TRBV6-4	NA	TGTGCCAGCAGTGCCAGGGAAAAACTGTTTTTT	CASSAREKLFF
NA	TRBJ2-3	TRBV7-6	NA	TGTGCCAGCAGCTTAGTGGCGGATCTGGGCACAGATACGCAGTATTTT	CASSLVADLGTDTQYF
few	TRBJ2-1	TRBV4-1	TRBD1	TGCGCCAGCAGCCTCGGATCGGACAGGGGGAATGAGCAGTTCTTC	CASSLGSDRGNEQFF
NA	TRBJ2-1	TRBV4-2	NA	TGTGCCAGCAGCCAACAGGGGAGCTCCTACAATGAGCAGTTCTTC	CASSQQGSSYNEQFF
NA	TRBJ1-1	TRBV5-1	TRBD1	TGCGCCAGCAGCGCGGTAGACAGGGGCACTGAAGCTTTCTTT	CASSAVDRGTEAFF
NA	TRBJ1-1	TRBV7-8	NA	TGTGCCAGCAGCTTCAGGGAAGGGGGTGAAGCTTTCTTT	CASSFREGGEAFF
NA	TRBJ1-2	TRBV13	TRBD1	TGTGCCAGCAGCTCCGGGACAGGGGAATTAGCGTATGGCTACACCTTC	CASSSGTGELAYGYTF
NA	TRBJ2-6	TRBV6-5	TRBD2	TGTGCCAGCAACGGGGGGTACTCTGGGGCCAACGTCCTGACTTTC	CASNGGYSGANVLTF